Listed here are 4 T cell receptor beta chains from one sample, sequenced in a study of beta chain features in type 1 diabetes. Expressed TCRB transcripts were sequenced after all isolated RNA was converted to cDNA. This table comes from immunoSEQ multiplex PCR, and its TCRdb copy is limited to in-frame clones, with some not included. The data show 860,000 or so clones, 15% to 20% seen once. Material: naive CD4+ T cells from blood. The source of these receptors is a woman aged 18-30 years in good health.

The table lists this clone with a few counts. The chain joins TRBV7-3 to TRBJ2-1; 11 positions agree with TRBD2. V shed 2 bases, J shed 4 bases, and the junction held 4 bases outside the gene matches. Germline CDR1 is SGHTA and CDR2 is FQGTGA. There are 16 residues in the CDR3. CDR3 DNA sequence: TGTGCCAGCAGCTTACTAGCGGGAGGCGGGTACAATGAGCAGTTCTTC. This encodes CASSLLAGGGYNEQFF.

This clone occurred a few times. The V and J genes are TRBV4-3 and TRBJ2-1, with 7 bases matching TRBD2. CDR3 length equals 14 residues. The germline CDR1 and CDR2 sequences are LGHNA and YSLEER. V shed 4 bases and J 5 bases; nucleotides not matched to a gene: 5. CDR3 sequence: CASSRAGENNEQFF. CDR3 bases: TGCGCCAGCAGCCGGGCGGGGGAAAACAATGAGCAGTTCTTC.

V gene TRBV7-8 combines with J gene TRBJ2-3, with unresolved D. V lost 6 bases and J lost 4, with 14 bases in between. The germline V gene has CDR1 SGHVS and CDR2 FQNEAQ. This CDR3 contains 14 residues. CDR3 residues: CASRLFDGSDTQYF. CDR3 nucleotides: TGTGCCAGCAGACTATTCGATGGGTCAGATACGCAGTATTTT.

The chain uses TRBV5-1 and TRBJ2-5; 11 bases are a match to TRBD2. CDR3 length: 17 amino acids. The V gene end was trimmed by 4 bases and the J gene end by 5 bases; junction bases not matched to a gene: 13. In germline, CDR1 is SGHRS, CDR2 YFSETQ. The CDR3 DNA reads as TGCGCCAGCAGCCAAGGACTACGTCCTAGCGGGAGGGAGACCCAGTACTTC. This gives the protein CASSQGLRPSGRETQYF.